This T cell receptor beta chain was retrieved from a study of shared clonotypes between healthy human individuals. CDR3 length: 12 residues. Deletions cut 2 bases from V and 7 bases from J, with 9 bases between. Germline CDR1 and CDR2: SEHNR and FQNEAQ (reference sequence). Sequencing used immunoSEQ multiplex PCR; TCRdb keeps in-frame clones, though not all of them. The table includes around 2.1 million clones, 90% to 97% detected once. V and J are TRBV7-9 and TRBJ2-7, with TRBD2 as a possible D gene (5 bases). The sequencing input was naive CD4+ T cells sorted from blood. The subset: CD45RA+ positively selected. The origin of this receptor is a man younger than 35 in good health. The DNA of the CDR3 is TGTGCCAGCAGCTTAAATTCGGGGGAGCAGTACTTC. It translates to CASSLNSGEQYF.